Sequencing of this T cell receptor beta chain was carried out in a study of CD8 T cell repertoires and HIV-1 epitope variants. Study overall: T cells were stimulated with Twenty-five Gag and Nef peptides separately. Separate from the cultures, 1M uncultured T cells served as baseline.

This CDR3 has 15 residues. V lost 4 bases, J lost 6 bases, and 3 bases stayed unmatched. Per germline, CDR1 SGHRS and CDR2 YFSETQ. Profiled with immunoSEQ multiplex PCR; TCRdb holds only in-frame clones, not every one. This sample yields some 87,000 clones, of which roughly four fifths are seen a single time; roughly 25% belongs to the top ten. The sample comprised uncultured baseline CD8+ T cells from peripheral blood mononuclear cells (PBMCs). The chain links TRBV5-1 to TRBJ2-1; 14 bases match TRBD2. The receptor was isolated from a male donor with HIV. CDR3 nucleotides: TGCGCCAGCAGCCCGGGACTAGCGGGAGTCAATGAGCAGTTCTTC. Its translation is CASSPGLAGVNEQFF.